This T cell receptor beta chain was found in a study of beta chain features in type 1 diabetes. Broader study findings: A PCR bias possibly favoring shorter templates would apply equally to patients and controls. Researchers report that Type 1 diabetes patients had moderately but significantly shorter TCRB CDR3s across all four CD4+ subsets.

A word on this clone: Its antigen remains unidentified.

Expressed TCRB transcripts were sequenced because the isolated RNA had all been reverse transcribed beforehand. The assay was immunoSEQ multiplex PCR, and TCRdb's table has in-frame clones only and misses some. Found here are hundreds of thousands of clones, roughly an eighth of them singletons; the top ten hold 0.035% to 0.04%. The ends were cut back, 0 bases at V and 7 bases at J, with 10 bases in the middle. CDR1 and CDR2 (germline): GTSNPN, SVGIG (reference sequence). The CDR3 length is 13 residues. Cell sorting via CD45RO/CCR7/CD25/CD127/CD95/CD27 was performed to obtain CD4+ naive, central memory, regulatory and stem cell-like memory cells. Without exception, sorted populations had purity beyond 95%.

This chain joins TRBV30 and TRBJ1-5; no clear D. Sample: naive CD4+ T cells from blood. This sequence originates from a man aged 18 to 29 with type 1 diabetes. The CDR3 is CAWSVSEEQPQHF. CDR3 coding DNA: TGTGCCTGGAGTGTATCCGAGGAGCAGCCCCAGCATTTT.